Below are 7 T cell receptor beta chains sequenced from a single sample in a study of T cell responses to AZD1222 COVID-19 vaccine (dated by TCRdb to the early 2020s). Receptor amplification or capture employed the immunoSEQ multiplex PCR assay. TCRdb re-hosts the immuneACCESS table, in-frame sequences only. Its copies lack some clones; in the studies checked, an unresolved V gene accounts for under half of them, and the cause for the rest is not known. Recorded for this sample are tens of thousands of clones; around nine tenths of them occurred a single time. The ten largest account for less than 5.5% of the sample. What the time point label conveys for this sample: baseline before first vaccination. The treatment or condition label corresponds to: meningococcal conjugate vaccine given as trial control. The material was peripheral blood, obtained on day 0 of MenACWY control vaccination. The source is an adult in good health.

The chain combines TRBV6-5 with TRBJ1-1; D unresolved. There are 10 residues in the CDR3. The V and J ends lost 7 bases and 8 bases respectively, with 8 bases between them. The germline gives CDR1 MNHEY, CDR2 SVGAGI. CDR3: CASTADEAFF. The CDR3 DNA is TGTGCCAGCACAGCAGACGAAGCTTTCTTT.

The sample holds one count of this clone. This chain links TRBV27 with TRBJ2-3; no reliable D call. This CDR3 is 13 amino acids long. V lost 2 bases and J 1 base, leaving 4 bases between the germline ends. CDR1 and CDR2 from the germline V gene are MNHEY and SMNVEV (reference sequence). The CDR3 loop reads CASSLARTDTQYF. CDR3 nucleotides: TGTGCCAGCAGTTTAGCGCGCACAGATACGCAGTATTTT.

V and J are TRBV21-1 and TRBJ2-7. TRBV21-1 is an annotated pseudogene. This CDR3 contains 12 residues. CDR3 coding DNA: TGTGCCAGCAGCAAAGAAGGCTACGAGCAGTACTTC. Translation: CASSKEGYEQYF.

The J gene is TRBJ2-2, the V gene TRBV9; D possibly corresponds to TRBD1 (6 bases). CDR3 length: 14 residues. V shed 4 bases and J shed 7 bases, with 14 bases lying between them. CDR1 is SGDLS, CDR2 YYNGEE, per germline. The CDR3 DNA follows: TGTGCCAGCAGCCTAACAGGGATCAGCGGGGAGCTGTTTTTT. As protein: CASSLTGISGELFF.

V and J are TRBV4-3 and TRBJ2-1; D may match TRBD1 or TRBD2 (6 bases each). The V and J ends lost 0 bases and 0 bases respectively, with 15 bases between them. Germline-derived CDR1 and CDR2 are LGHNA and YSLEER. CDR3 length: 18 amino acids. The CDR3 DNA reads TGCGCCAGCAGCCAAGATTGGGGGGCTTTAGGCTCCTACAATGAGCAGTTCTTC. Protein sequence: CASSQDWGALGSYNEQFF.

The genes are TRBV6-2 or TRBV6-3 and TRBJ1-1; D ambiguous. The CDR3 covers 17 residues. CDR1 is MNHEY and CDR2 is SVGEGT in the germline V gene. V shed 3 bases and J shed 0 bases, with 17 bases lying between them. The CDR3 nucleotides read TGTGCCAGCAGTTATCAATACCGAATAGGGATGAACACTGAAGCTTTCTTT. Its translation: CASSYQYRIGMNTEAFF.

The chain combines TRBV6-1 with TRBJ1-2; 7 bases agree with TRBD1. Germline trimming cut 2 bases from V and 2 bases from J; bases unmatched to any gene: 5. Germline CDR1 and CDR2: MNHNS and SASEGT. The CDR3 is 15 amino acids. CDR3 protein: CASSELRGLNYGYTF. Written as DNA, the CDR3 is TGTGCCAGCAGTGAACTGAGGGGGCTCAACTATGGCTACACCTTC.